The 2 T cell receptor beta chains presented below share a single source sample, sequenced in a study of blood T cell repertoires in COVID-19. Produced via immunoSEQ multiplex PCR; TCRdb's table is partial and in-frame only. This table has fewer than 250,000 clones, approximately 80% appearing once. Sequenced sample: peripheral blood. The receptors come from a man aged 25-45 years with active or convalescent COVID-19.

This chain uses TRBV6-2 or TRBV6-3 with TRBJ1-5; the D is unclear. This CDR3 is built from 15 residues. V lost 5 bases and J lost 0, with 11 bases in between. The germline V gene has CDR1 MNHEY and CDR2 SVGEGT. The CDR3, as DNA: TGTGCCAGCAGTGGAGGACGGGATAGCAATCAGCCCCAGCATTTT. Translation: CASSGGRDSNQPQHF.

This chain uses TRBV6-6 with TRBJ1-1; 8 bases map to TRBD1. Per the germline V gene, CDR1 is MNHNY and CDR2 is SVGAGI (reference sequence). After removal of 2 bases from V and 8 bases from J, the junction contained 4 bases not matched to a gene. The CDR3 runs 13 residues. The CDR3: CASSYAGQGEAFF. The CDR3 DNA reads as TGTGCCAGCAGTTACGCCGGACAGGGCGAAGCTTTCTTT.